The clone carrying this T cell receptor beta chain was recorded a few times. Trimming removed 0 bases at V and 5 bases at J, with 14 bases between. Germline loops: CDR1 KGHSY, CDR2 FQNENV. This CDR3 has 16 amino acids. Here immunoSEQ multiplex PCR was the method, and the copy in TCRdb shows in-frame clones only, minus some. Counted here are 540,000 or so clones, about 84% occurring once; the ten biggest clones make up less than 0.015%. This specimen comes from a study of shared T cell receptors in the human thymus. The sample also formed part of further work on human thymus T cells.

The sequenced sample consisted of thymocytes. The clonotype originates from a boy younger than two with a congenital heart defect. This sequence joins TRBV16 and TRBJ1-5, with D unclear. The CDR3 region has the DNA TGTGCCAGCAGCCAATCGGGAGGGAGGAGGGATCAGCCCCAGCATTTT. It is translated as CASSQSGGRRDQPQHF.